This passage covers 25 T cell receptor beta chains from one sample sequenced in a study of molecular identifiers for immune sequencing clone quantification. TCRdb itself ran the PCR reads through MiXCR, one entry per CDR3 protein. Here the sample spans around 460,000 distinct CDR3 sequences, less than 30% being singletons. Sequencing used naive CD8+ T cells from blood, with Jurkat cell RNA spiked in. Subset specified: FACS-sorted CD8+CD4-CCR7+CD45RA+ naive T cells. These TCRs come from a human donor in good health. Some libraries in this study had Jurkat cell RNA spiked in.

V and J are TRBV11-2 and TRBJ2-2; D unresolved. The V gene lost 3 bases and the J gene lost 7 bases, with 12 bases spanning the gap. The germline V gene has CDR1 SGHAT and CDR2 FQNNGV. CDR3 size: 14 residues. The CDR3 sequence is CASSLAVSSGELFF. The CDR3 coding sequence is TGTGCCAGCAGCTTGGCAGTTAGTAGCGGGGAGCTGTTTTTT.

V and J are TRBV27 and TRBJ1-5; 7 positions agree with TRBD1. The germline CDR1 and CDR2 sequences are MNHEY and SMNVEV (reference sequence). CDR3 length equals 13 residues. Unmatched junction bases numbered 5, after V lost 6 bases and J lost 6 bases. The CDR3 region has the DNA TGTGCCAGCAGCACAGGGGCCGGTCAGCCCCAGCATTTT. Protein: CASSTGAGQPQHF.

Concerning this clonotype: A much larger clonotype is one base distant, so this may be a read error. This likely comes from a read error, as the CDR3 has no conserved phenylalanine or tryptophan at its end. The gene calls are TRBV24-1 and TRBJ2-1, with TRBD1 matching 7 bases. CDR1 and CDR2 from the germline V gene are KGHDR and SFDVKD. The CDR3 loop spans 16 amino acids. The V gene end was trimmed by 2 bases and the J gene end by 5 bases; junction bases not matched to a gene: 8. The CDR3 nucleotides read TGTGCCACCAGTGATTCGGCAGGGGGTATTGACAATGAGCAGTTCATC. This encodes CATSDSAGGIDNEQFI.

This clonotype was recorded at least ten times. The chain couples TRBV21-1 to TRBJ2-7; the table gives TRBD1 as D, unverified against the DNA. TRBV21-1 is a recognized pseudogene. This CDR3 contains 15 residues. The CDR3 DNA follows: TGTGCCAGCAGCAAAAACCGGGACAGGGGTAACGAGCAGTACTTC. Amino acids: CASSKNRDRGNEQYF.

Notes on this clonotype: A clone one base away is much larger, so this may be a read error. The V gene is TRBV6-5, the J gene TRBJ1-1, with TRBD1 as a possible D gene (5 bases). The germline CDR1 and CDR2 sequences are MNHEY and SVGAGI. This CDR3 spans 15 amino acids. Here the CDR3 reads CASSYSMGQNTEALF. CDR3 sequence (DNA): TGTGCCAGCAGTTACTCCATGGGGCAGAACACTGAAGCTCTCTTT.

On this clonotype: A much more abundant neighbour one base away suggests this may be a read error. The chain uses TRBV20-1 and TRBJ2-3; weak D call: TRBD1 (5 bases). Deletions cut 1 base from V and 7 bases from J, with 21 bases between. Germline V gene sequence: CDR1 DFQATT, CDR2 SNEGSKA (reference sequence). The CDR3 is made up of 16 amino acids. CDR3 in amino acids: CSARGIWTVGANTQYF. The CDR3, as DNA: TGCAGTGCTAGAGGTATCTGGACCGTAGGGGCAAATACGCAGTATTTT.

This clonotype was found many times. V is TRBV4-3 and J is TRBJ2-7; D is uncertain. Germline CDR1 is LGHNA and CDR2 is YSLEER. The length of the CDR3 is 16 residues. The ends were cut back, 0 bases at V and 0 bases at J, with 12 bases in the middle. CDR3 DNA: TGCGCCAGCAGCCAAGATGTTGGCAGCAACTCCTACGAGCAGTACTTC. Translating gives CASSQDVGSNSYEQYF.

The chain is built from TRBV2 and TRBJ2-2; 8 bases map to TRBD1. The CDR3 contains 14 residues. CDR1 is SNHLY, CDR2 FYNNEI, per germline. After removal of 6 bases from V and 3 bases from J, the junction contained 3 bases not matched to a gene. The CDR3 loop reads CASRGTGHTGELFF. CDR3 nucleotide sequence: TGTGCCAGCAGAGGGACAGGCCACACCGGGGAGCTGTTTTTT.

V usage is TRBV3-1 and J usage is TRBJ2-1, with 16 bases that match TRBD2. The length of the CDR3 is 18 residues. After removal of 0 bases from V and 8 bases from J, the junction contained 7 bases not matched to a gene. Germline assignment: CDR1 LGHDT and CDR2 YNNKEL (reference sequence). In DNA, the CDR3 is TGTGCCAGCAGCCAAGACCCGGGACTAGCGGGGGGGCCGGATGAGCAGTTCTTC. This encodes CASSQDPGLAGGPDEQFF.

This chain uses TRBV5-6 with TRBJ1-1, with a possible D match to TRBD1 (6 bases). Germline CDR1 reads SGHDT; CDR2 reads YYEEEE. The CDR3 contains 13 residues. V lost 2 bases and J 4 bases, leaving 9 bases between the germline ends. The CDR3 here is CASSFWGRTEAFF. DNA for the CDR3: TGTGCCAGCAGCTTCTGGGGGCGCACTGAAGCTTTCTTT.

Turning to this clonotype: Relative to the germline gene, one junction end is altered; a read error may explain this. The gene calls are TRBV7-6 and TRBJ2-7, with 9 bases matching TRBD2. The CDR3 length is 14 residues. From germline, CDR1 is SGHVS and CDR2 FNYEAQ. The CDR3 nucleotides are TGTGCCAGCAGCCCGTTAGCGGGGGAGGACGAGCCGTACTTC. Its protein product is CASSPLAGEDEPYF.

This clonotype was picked up many times. The chain couples TRBV4-3 to TRBJ2-3; D unclear. With 2 bases removed from V and 5 bases from J, the gap between germline ends came to 8 bases. This CDR3 spans 13 amino acids. Germline CDR1 reads LGHNA; CDR2 reads YSLEER. The DNA for the CDR3 is TGCGCCAGCAGCCAAATTCGTGGAGATACGCAGTATTTT. This encodes CASSQIRGDTQYF.

In the case of this clonotype: One base away lies a much larger clone, so this may be a sequencing read error. The V gene is TRBV19, the J gene TRBJ2-5; D is perhaps TRBD1 or TRBD2 (5 bases each). The CDR3 is 15 amino acids. Germline CDR1 is LNHDA and CDR2 is SQIVND (reference sequence). This CDR3 reads CAGSLGTFGGETQYF. The CDR3 DNA reads TGTGCCGGTAGTCTCGGGACCTTCGGAGGAGAGACCCAGTACTTC.

In this sample, this clonotype turned up many times. V and J are TRBV7-9 and TRBJ2-6; no clear D gene. Germline V gene data show CDR1 as SEHNR and CDR2 as FQNEAQ (reference sequence). The CDR3 extends over 16 amino acids. V lost 5 bases and J 6 bases, leaving 17 bases between the germline ends. DNA of the CDR3: TGTGCCAGCAGCCCACGAATCCCAGTCGAGGCCAACGTCCTGACTTTC. This gives the protein CASSPRIPVEANVLTF. Looking up the rest from reference TRBV7-9 and TRBJ2-6 gives the full variable domain: DTGVSQNPRHKITKRGQNVTFRCDPISEHNRLYWYRQTLGQGPEFLTYFQNEAQLEKSRLLSDRFSAERPKGSFSTLEIQRTEQGDSAMYLCASSPRIPVEANVLTFGAGSRLTVL.

This clonotype was seen ten or more times. The rearrangement uses TRBV4-3 and TRBJ2-3; 10 nucleotides match TRBD2. After removal of 1 base from V and 2 bases from J, the junction contained 6 bases not matched to a gene. CDR3 length: 17 amino acids. Germline V gene sequence: CDR1 LGHNA, CDR2 YSLEER. The CDR3 spells CASSQGLAGAFTDTQYF. The CDR3, as DNA: TGCGCCAGCAGCCAAGGGCTAGCGGGGGCCTTCACAGATACGCAGTATTTT.

The V and J genes are TRBV27 and TRBJ1-1, with D maybe TRBD1 (6 bases). Germline V gives CDR1 MNHEY, CDR2 SMNVEV (reference sequence). This CDR3 has 13 amino acids. The V end was cut by 6 bases, the J end by 6 bases, with 14 bases between. For the CDR3, the DNA is TGTGCCAGCAGGCAGACCGGGACACCTGAAGCTTTCTTT. Amino acid sequence: CASRQTGTPEAFF.

In this sample, this clonotype turned up many times. The CDR3 spells CASSERYPNQPQHF. The CDR3, as DNA: TGTGCCAGCAGTGAACGCTATCCGAATCAGCCCCAGCATTTT. The chain uses TRBV2 and TRBJ1-5; no clear D. The CDR3 totals 14 residues. Germline CDR1 is SNHLY and CDR2 is FYNNEI. Deletions cut 2 bases from V and 4 bases from J, with 9 bases between.

There are many counts of this clonotype. The chain couples TRBV29-1 to TRBJ1-3; D gene uncertain. V lost 6 bases and J 0 bases, leaving 3 bases between the germline ends. CDR1 is SQVTM and CDR2 is ANQGSEA in the germline V gene. This CDR3 spans 11 amino acids. This chain's CDR3 is CSVDSGNTIYF. The CDR3 DNA sequence: TGCAGCGTCGACTCTGGAAACACCATATATTTT.

This sequence joins TRBV27 and TRBJ1-1; no definite D call. Germline V gives CDR1 MNHEY, CDR2 SMNVEV (reference sequence). This CDR3 has 13 amino acids. V lost 3 bases to trimming and J lost 10 bases, with 15 bases between them. This chain's CDR3 is CASSLEGHPVAFF. In DNA, the CDR3 is TGTGCCAGCAGTTTGGAGGGTCACCCTGTAGCTTTCTTT.

The table lists this clonotype with a few counts. V is TRBV13 and J is TRBJ2-1, with D possibly TRBD2 on 5 matching bases. This CDR3 comprises 13 residues. With 1 base removed from V and 12 bases from J, the gap between germline ends came to 13 bases. CDR1 and CDR2 from the germline V gene are PRHDT and FYEKMQ (reference sequence). For the CDR3, the DNA is TGTGCCAGCAGCTTAGTTGTGGGAGAGGTGCAGTTCTTC. Translation gives CASSLVVGEVQFF.

At least ten counts were recorded for this clonotype. This chain uses TRBV30 with TRBJ1-1; D is possibly TRBD1 (5 bases). The CDR3 sequence is 15 residues long. Germline CDR1 GTSNPN, CDR2 SVGIG (reference sequence). With 0 bases removed from V and 0 bases from J, the gap between germline ends came to 11 bases. CDR3 amino acids: CAWSVQAGVNTEAFF. Here the CDR3 DNA reads TGTGCCTGGAGTGTACAGGCGGGGGTGAACACTGAAGCTTTCTTT.

As to this clonotype: A much larger clonotype is one base distant, so this may be a read error. The chain combines TRBV4-1 with TRBJ2-7; TRBD1 might be the D (6 bases). Trimming shortened V by 4 bases and J by 10 bases, and 17 bases separated the two germline ends. The germline V gene has CDR1 MGHRA and CDR2 YSYEKL. The CDR3 loop spans 13 amino acids. In nucleotides, the CDR3 is TGCGCCAGCAGCCGAGTTAGGGGGAGTGATCAGTACTTC. It codes for CASSRVRGSDQYF.

The chain has TRBV7-9 and TRBJ1-6; 7 nucleotides agree with TRBD1. Germline loops: CDR1 SEHNR, CDR2 FQNEAQ (reference sequence). V lost 4 bases, J lost 6 bases, and 6 bases stayed unmatched. The CDR3 extends over 15 amino acids. The CDR3 sequence: CASSSGQVPNSPLHF. For the CDR3, the DNA is TGTGCCAGCAGCTCCGGACAGGTCCCTAATTCACCCCTCCACTTT.

This clonotype showed up many times. This rearrangement joins TRBV19 to TRBJ2-7, with D perhaps TRBD1 (5 bases). The CDR3 length is 13 residues. Germline-derived CDR1 and CDR2 are LNHDA and SQIVND (reference sequence). V was shortened by 3 bases and J by 2 bases, with 8 bases between the two germline ends. CDR3 protein: CASSMDTAYEQYF. Written as DNA, the CDR3 is TGTGCCAGTAGTATGGACACAGCCTACGAGCAGTACTTC. The variable domain in full, completed from reference TRBV19 and TRBJ2-7, reads DGGITQSPKYLFRKEGQNVTLSCEQNLNHDAMYWYRQDPGQGLRLIYYSQIVNDFQKGDIAEGYSVSREKKESFPLTVTSAQKNPTAFYLCASSMDTAYEQYFGPGTRLTVT.

This clonotype turned up a few times. V is TRBV4-3 and J is TRBJ1-1; D is unresolved. The CDR3 consists of 15 residues. The germline CDR1 and CDR2 sequences are LGHNA and YSLEER. Trimming cost V 0 bases and J 0 bases, with 8 bases left between them. The DNA for the CDR3 is TGCGCCAGCAGCCAAGATCTTTGGTTGAACACTGAAGCTTTCTTT. Translating gives CASSQDLWLNTEAFF.